The clone carrying this T cell receptor beta chain was detected once. The assay was immunoSEQ multiplex PCR, and TCRdb's table has in-frame clones only and misses some. Of more than 120,000 clones in the sample, around 88% were seen once. This entry comes from a study of blood T cell repertoires in COVID-19. Study-level background: Samples taken during acute and convalescent COVID-19 were collected in the United States, Italy and Spain. T cells, B-cell-depleted T cells, or PBMCs provided the cDNA or gDNA that served as material.

This CDR3 region has 16 residues. Germline CDR1 reads LGHNA; CDR2 reads YSLEER. V shed 0 bases and J 9 bases; nucleotides not matched to a gene: 7. The chain links TRBV4-3 to TRBJ2-1, with TRBD2 matching 11 bases. This clonotype was sampled from a human donor in a cohort sampled during active COVID-19. The sequenced sample was peripheral blood. CDR3 sequence reads: CASSQDVAGGPSEQFF. The DNA for the CDR3 is TGCGCCAGCAGCCAAGATGTAGCGGGGGGGCCGAGTGAGCAGTTCTTC.